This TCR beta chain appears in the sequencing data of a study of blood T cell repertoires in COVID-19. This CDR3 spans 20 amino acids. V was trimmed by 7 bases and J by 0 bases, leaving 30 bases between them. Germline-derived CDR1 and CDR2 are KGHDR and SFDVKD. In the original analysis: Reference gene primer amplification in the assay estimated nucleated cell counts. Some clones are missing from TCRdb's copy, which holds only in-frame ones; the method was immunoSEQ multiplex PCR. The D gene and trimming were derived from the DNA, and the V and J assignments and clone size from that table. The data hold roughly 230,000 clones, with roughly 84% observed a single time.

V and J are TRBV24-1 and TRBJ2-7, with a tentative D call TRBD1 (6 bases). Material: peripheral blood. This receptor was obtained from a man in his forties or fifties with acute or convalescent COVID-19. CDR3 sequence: CATRAVVETPGQINSYEQYF. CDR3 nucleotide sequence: TGTGCCACCAGGGCGGTCGTCGAAACTCCGGGACAAATAAACTCCTACGAGCAGTACTTC.